This section outlines one T cell receptor (beta chain) sequence together with its context. The source of the sample is a study of brain T cells in children with intractable seizures. Assay used: immunoSEQ multiplex PCR; TCRdb lists only in-frame clones, some missing. The table lists some 62,000 clones, roughly 95% of them singletons. The CDR3 extends over 13 amino acids. J gave up 4 bases and V 4 bases, and 2 bases lay outside the gene matches. Germline V lookup: CDR1 MNHEY, CDR2 SMNVEV (reference sequence). This TCR came from a boy under two years old with focal cortical dysplasia and intractable seizures. This chain uses TRBV27 with TRBJ1-2; TRBD1 matches at 8 bases. The sequencing used peripheral blood, collected at surgery. CDR3 protein: CASSSTGGYGYTF. The CDR3 DNA sequence: TGTGCCAGCAGTTCAACAGGGGGCTATGGCTACACCTTC.